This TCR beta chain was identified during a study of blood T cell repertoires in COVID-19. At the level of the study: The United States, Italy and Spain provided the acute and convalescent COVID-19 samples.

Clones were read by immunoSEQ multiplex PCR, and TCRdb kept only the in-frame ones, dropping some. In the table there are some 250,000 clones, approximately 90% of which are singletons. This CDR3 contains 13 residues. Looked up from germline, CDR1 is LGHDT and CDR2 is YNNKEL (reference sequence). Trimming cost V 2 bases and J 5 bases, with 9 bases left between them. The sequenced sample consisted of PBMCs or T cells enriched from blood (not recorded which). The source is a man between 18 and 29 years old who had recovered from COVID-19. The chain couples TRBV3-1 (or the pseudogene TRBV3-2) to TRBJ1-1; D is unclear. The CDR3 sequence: CASSQIKATEAFF. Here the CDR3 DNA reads TGTGCCAGCAGCCAAATAAAAGCAACTGAAGCTTTCTTT.